These 25 T cell receptor beta chains were sequenced from one sample in a study of blood T cell repertoires in COVID-19. The data were produced by immunoSEQ multiplex PCR, yet TCRdb's version contains in-frame clones alone and is incomplete. The data show about 220,000 clones, with around 80% seen just once and about 7.2% held by the top ten. Sequences were obtained from peripheral blood. These receptor sequences come from a woman in her 70s with acute or convalescent COVID-19.

This chain connects TRBV6-2 or TRBV6-3 to TRBJ2-4, with D possibly TRBD1 on 6 matching bases. Trimming removed 4 bases from V and 0 bases from J, with 13 bases in between. CDR3 length equals 16 residues. Germline assignment: CDR1 MNHEY and CDR2 SVGEGT. CDR3 nucleotides: TGTGCCAGCAGTTCCAACAGGGACCTAGCCAAAAACATTCAGTACTTC. Translating it yields CASSSNRDLAKNIQYF.

The V call is TRBV6-5, the J call TRBJ1-5; D is perhaps TRBD1 (5 bases). The CDR3 loop spans 16 amino acids. Per germline, CDR1 MNHEY and CDR2 SVGAGI. Trimming shortened V by 4 bases and J by 2 bases, and 15 bases separated the two germline ends. The CDR3 here is CASSSTRRGGNQPQHF. CDR3 sequence (DNA): TGTGCCAGCAGTTCCACTCGACGGGGGGGCAATCAGCCCCAGCATTTT.

Comment on this clone: This specimen includes other DNA sequences encoding the same CDR3. The chain recombines TRBV5-1 with TRBJ2-5; 7 nucleotides match TRBD1. CDR3 length: 13 residues. Germline V gene data show CDR1 as SGHRS and CDR2 as YFSETQ. The V gene end was trimmed by 0 bases and the J gene end by 5 bases; junction bases not matched to a gene: 1. CDR3 sequence reads: CASSLGQGETQYF. Written as DNA, the CDR3 is TGCGCCAGCAGCTTGGGACAGGGCGAGACCCAGTACTTC.

The rearrangement uses TRBV18 and TRBJ2-3, with 7 bases lining up with TRBD2. Germline-derived CDR1 and CDR2 are KGHSH and LQKENI. This CDR3 region has 16 residues. V trimming: 3 bases; J trimming: 0 bases; junction bases outside the gene matches: 6. The CDR3: CASSPFARGSTDTQYF. CDR3 bases: TGTGCCAGCTCACCCTTTGCGCGGGGGAGCACAGATACGCAGTATTTT.

The chain combines TRBV6-5 with TRBJ2-7; D unresolved. CDR1 is MNHEY, CDR2 SVGAGI, per germline. Trimming left V 7 bases short and J 6 bases short, with 13 bases between. The CDR3 has 12 residues. CDR3 sequence reads: CASNLDSFEQYV. CDR3 nucleotide sequence: TGTGCCAGCAACCTCGACTCTTTCGAGCAGTACGTC.

The gene calls are TRBV27 and TRBJ2-7; the match to TRBD1 covers 9 bases. This CDR3 has 14 residues. Germline V gene data show CDR1 as MNHEY and CDR2 as SMNVEV (reference sequence). Trimming at V came to 5 bases and at J to 6 bases, leaving 8 bases not matched to a gene. The CDR3 bases are TGTGCCAGCAGTCTCCACAGGGGGCGCGGCGAGCAGTACGTC. Its protein product is CASSLHRGRGEQYV.

V gene TRBV6-5 combines with J gene TRBJ2-5; maybe TRBD1 (6 bases). Per germline, CDR1 MNHEY and CDR2 SVGAGI. V was cut by 7 bases and J by 1 base, with 13 bases left in between. This CDR3 has 14 amino acids. CDR3 sequence: CASTKGVGQETQYF. CDR3 nucleotide sequence: TGTGCCAGCACCAAGGGGGTAGGCCAAGAGACCCAGTACTTC.

This chain uses TRBV2 with TRBJ1-1; D not resolved. Trimming cost V 7 bases and J 5 bases, with 8 bases left between them. CDR3 length: 11 amino acids. Germline V CDR1 and CDR2: SNHLY, FYNNEI. The CDR3 region has the DNA TGTGCCAGCACCTACAGTACTGAAGCTTTCTTT. It codes for CASTYSTEAFF.

The rearrangement uses TRBV12-3 or TRBV12-4 and TRBJ1-6; possibly TRBD1 for D (6 bases). Trimming took 5 bases from V and 11 from J, leaving 13 bases between them. The CDR3 is 13 amino acids. The chain's CDR3 is CASSARQETPLHF. For the CDR3, the DNA is TGTGCCAGCAGTGCTAGACAGGAAACACCCCTCCACTTT.

In its sample, this clone was seen a few times. This rearrangement joins TRBV3-1 (or the pseudogene TRBV3-2) to TRBJ1-2; 7 bases align to TRBD1. CDR3 length: 13 amino acids. The germline V gene has CDR1 LGHDT and CDR2 YNNKEL (reference sequence). The trim removed 4 bases at V and 5 bases at J, leaving 4 bases unmatched. Here the CDR3 reads CASSLRDSYGYTF. The CDR3 nucleotides are TGTGCCAGCAGCCTCCGGGACAGTTATGGCTACACCTTC.

The chain joins TRBV5-1 to TRBJ1-5; tentatively, D is TRBD1 (6 bases). Trimming cost V 3 bases and J 5 bases, with 18 bases left between them. The CDR3 runs to 16 residues. From germline, CDR1 is SGHRS and CDR2 YFSETQ. Here the CDR3 DNA reads TGCGCCAGCAGCTCCTTAAGGGACAACGGGGATCAGCCCCAGCATTTT. The encoded protein is CASSSLRDNGDQPQHF.

In nucleotides, the CDR3 is TGTGCTAGTGGTTTAGGACTAGCGGGGGGCGATCGGCAGTTCTTC. Amino acid sequence: CASGLGLAGGDRQFF. The chain couples TRBV12-5 to TRBJ2-1; 14 positions agree with TRBD2. V was clipped by 3 bases and J by 12 bases; unmatched bases: 7. The CDR3 contains 15 residues. In germline, CDR1 is LGHNT, CDR2 FRNRAP.

The V gene is TRBV14, the J gene TRBJ1-1; tentative D call: TRBD1 (6 bases). Germline V gene sequence: CDR1 SGHDN, CDR2 FVKESK. This CDR3 spans 13 amino acids. The ends were cut back, 0 bases at V and 11 bases at J, with 13 bases in the middle. CDR3 loop: CASSQEGGGRAFF. In nucleotides, the CDR3 is TGTGCCAGCAGCCAAGAAGGGGGGGGCCGGGCTTTCTTT.

The rearrangement joins TRBV10-1 to TRBJ2-7, with 11 bases aligning to TRBD2. The CDR3 runs 15 residues. The junction had 7 bases not matched to a gene; V was cut back by 5 bases and J by 4 bases. The germline V gene has CDR1 WNHNN and CDR2 SYGVQD (reference sequence). CDR3 in DNA: TGCGCCAGCAGTCCCGGGACTAGCGGTTTGTACGAGCAGTACTTC. Translation gives CASSPGTSGLYEQYF.

The chain is built from TRBV5-5 and TRBJ1-4; D perhaps matches TRBD1 (5 bases). This CDR3 has 14 amino acids. Trimming removed 0 bases at V and 7 bases at J, with 10 bases between. Per germline, CDR1 SGHKS and CDR2 YYEKEE (reference sequence). CDR3 region: CASSLGSGGEKLFF. The CDR3 nucleotides are TGTGCCAGCAGCTTGGGCAGCGGGGGTGAAAAACTGTTTTTT.

The CDR3 loop reads CASSEGQGRAETQYF. The CDR3 nucleotides read TGTGCCAGCAGCGAGGGACAGGGGAGAGCTGAGACCCAGTACTTC. The chain has TRBV9 and TRBJ2-5, with 10 bases that match TRBD1. This CDR3 comprises 15 residues. Unmatched junction bases numbered 7, after V lost 3 bases and J lost 5 bases. Germline CDR1 SGDLS, CDR2 YYNGEE.

The chain carries TRBV12-3 or TRBV12-4 and TRBJ2-7; 8 nucleotides line up with TRBD1. CDR3 length: 12 amino acids. J gave up 6 bases and V 6 bases, and 4 bases lay outside the gene matches. In DNA form, the CDR3 reads TGTGCCAGCAGACAGGGGGATCGCGAGCAGTACTTC. It codes for CASRQGDREQYF.

In this sample, this clone turned up a few times. The V call is TRBV10-3, the J call TRBJ2-1; 10 bases agree with TRBD1. With 6 bases clipped from V and 8 bases from J, the junction kept 4 bases outside the gene matches. The CDR3 length is 13 residues. CDR1 and CDR2 (germline): ENHRY, SYGVKD. DNA for the CDR3: TGTGCCATCAGGGGGACAGGGGTTGATGAGCAGTTCTTC. Amino acid sequence: CAIRGTGVDEQFF.

V usage is TRBV9 and J usage is TRBJ1-1; perhaps TRBD1 as D (6 bases). CDR1 and CDR2 from the germline V gene are SGDLS and YYNGEE. V was trimmed by 2 bases and J by 2 bases, leaving 13 bases between them. CDR3 length: 15 amino acids. CDR3 DNA sequence: TGTGCCAGCAGCGTCACCGGGACACACAACACTGAAGCTTTCTTT. Encoded protein: CASSVTGTHNTEAFF.

A note on this clone: With a much larger clone just one base away, this may be a read error. The genes are TRBV6-5 and TRBJ2-3; D might be TRBD2 (6 bases). Deletions cut 5 bases from V and 1 base from J, with 7 bases between. This CDR3 has 13 amino acids. The germline gives CDR1 MNHEY, CDR2 SVGAGI. DNA of the CDR3: TGTGCCAGCAGTCCGGGGGGCACAGATACGCAGTATTTT. Protein sequence: CASSPGGTDTQYF.

This chain uses TRBV7-8 with TRBJ1-1; D possibly corresponds to TRBD1 (6 bases). Germline V CDR1 and CDR2: SGHVS, FQNEAQ. The CDR3 runs to 19 residues. V lost 7 bases, J lost 1 base, and 28 bases lay in between. In DNA, the CDR3 is TGTGCCAGCAACCTTCTGTCGTACAGGGTTGGGGTTAGGAACACTGAAGCTTTCTTT. Translated, it gives CASNLLSYRVGVRNTEAFF.

The chain has TRBV6-2 or TRBV6-3 and TRBJ2-7; 10 nucleotides agree with TRBD2. Looked up from germline, CDR1 is MNHEY and CDR2 is SVGEGT. Losses at the gene ends were 5 bases for V and 4 bases for J; bases not matched to a gene: 17. CDR3 length: 18 residues. CDR3 amino acids: CASSTIRTSGGLIYEQYF. In DNA, the CDR3 is TGTGCCAGCAGTACAATACGGACTAGCGGAGGACTAATTTACGAGCAGTACTTC.

The chain joins TRBV30 to TRBJ2-2; the match to TRBD2 covers 7 bases. V lost 2 bases and J lost 2; bases outside the gene matches: 5. The CDR3 length is 15 residues. Germline V gene lookup returns CDR1 GTSNPN and CDR2 SVGIG (reference sequence). The CDR3 region has the DNA TGTGCCTGGAGTTTCGCGACTAGCAACACCGGGGAGCTGTTTTTT. Amino acid sequence: CAWSFATSNTGELFF.

This clone was found once. V and J are TRBV3-1 (or the pseudogene TRBV3-2) and TRBJ1-1; D is ambiguous. Germline CDR1 is LGHDT and CDR2 is YNNKEL (reference sequence). The CDR3 is 14 residues long. V was shortened by 5 bases and J by 5 bases, with 15 bases between the two germline ends. The CDR3 sequence is CASSNAVGLTEAFF. For the CDR3, the DNA is TGTGCCAGCAGCAACGCTGTTGGCTTAACTGAAGCTTTCTTT.

This clone has only one observation. The chain carries TRBV11-3 and TRBJ2-5; weak D call: TRBD2 (6 bases). Trimming took off 0 bases at V and 4 bases at J, with 9 bases between the two ends. Germline values: CDR1 SGHNT, CDR2 YENEEA. The CDR3 has 14 residues. As DNA, the CDR3 is TGTGCCAGCAGCTTAGAGCGGGGCGGAGAGACCCAGTACTTC. Translation: CASSLERGGETQYF.